Below are 8 T cell receptor beta chains sequenced from a single sample in a study of identical twins. Via MiXCR, TCRdb re-called the 5' RACE reads, giving one row per CDR3 protein. The table has more than 600,000 distinct CDR3 sequences, 18% seen once; the top ten hold around 12%. A further study also used this sample, focusing on T cells expressing NK-cell markers.

Sequencing was carried out using PBMCs. These TCRs come from a woman under 30 in good health.

The chain carries TRBV20-1 and TRBJ2-1; D possibly corresponds to TRBD2 (5 bases). This CDR3 is built from 14 residues. The V and J ends lost 5 bases and 8 bases respectively, with 19 bases between them. CDR1 DFQATT and CDR2 SNEGSKA come from the germline V gene (reference sequence). The CDR3: CSAPLRAAWDEQFF. Written as DNA, the CDR3 is TGCAGTGCTCCCCTCCGAGCGGCCTGGGATGAGCAGTTCTTC.

The chain couples TRBV10-3 to TRBJ2-3; TRBD2 might be the D (5 bases). The CDR3 runs 15 residues. Trimming cost V 2 bases and J 2 bases, with 11 bases left between them. CDR1 ENHRY and CDR2 SYGVKD come from the germline V gene. The CDR3 spells CAISELRGTTDTQYF. CDR3 sequence (DNA): TGTGCCATCAGTGAGCTACGGGGAACCACAGATACGCAGTATTTT.

This clonotype was seen only a few times. The chain's CDR3 is CSASNSDRDPTDTQYF. The DNA for the CDR3 is TGCAGTGCTAGTAACTCGGACAGGGACCCCACAGATACGCAGTATTTT. The chain carries TRBV20-1 and TRBJ2-3; 8 positions agree with TRBD1. V gave up 3 bases and J gave up 2 bases; unmatched junction bases: 10. Looked up from germline, CDR1 is DFQATT and CDR2 is SNEGSKA (reference sequence). CDR3 length: 16 residues.

The chain recombines TRBV4-2 with TRBJ2-1; no clear D. Trimming left V 2 bases short and J 10 bases short, with 9 bases between. The CDR3 extends over 12 amino acids. CDR1 and CDR2 from the germline V gene are LGHNA and YNFKEQ. CDR3 in DNA: TGTGCCAGCAGCCAATGGAGAAACGAGCAGTTCTTC. As protein: CASSQWRNEQFF.

This clonotype was detected many times. The chain couples TRBV12-3 or TRBV12-4 to TRBJ2-7; either TRBD1 or TRBD2 may fit D (5 bases each). The CDR3 extends over 14 amino acids. Trimming took 5 bases from V and 5 from J, leaving 16 bases between them. CDR3 sequence (DNA): TGTGCCAGCAGTGCCGGGACCGAACTGGACGAGCAGTACTTC. It yields the protein CASSAGTELDEQYF.

The chain combines TRBV3-1 with TRBJ1-2; the D is unclear. CDR3 length equals 15 residues. The ends were cut back, 3 bases at V and 5 bases at J, with 16 bases in the middle. Germline V gene data show CDR1 as LGHDT and CDR2 as YNNKEL (reference sequence). In DNA, the CDR3 is TGTGCCAGCAGCCAGCGGCGGCCACCGATTTATGGCTACACCTTC. Amino acids: CASSQRRPPIYGYTF.

This clonotype was picked up a small number of times. The CDR3, as DNA: TGTGCCAGCAGCCTACCGGGACCAGCCTACAATGAGCAGTTCTTC. This sequence encodes CASSLPGPAYNEQFF. The gene calls are TRBV5-6 and TRBJ2-1; D assignment may be TRBD1 or TRBD2 (5 bases each). V dropped 4 bases and J dropped 2 bases, with 13 bases sitting between them. CDR3 size: 15 residues. The germline V gene has CDR1 SGHDT and CDR2 YYEEEE.

Only a few counts were recorded for this clonotype. The rearrangement joins TRBV12-3 or TRBV12-4 to TRBJ1-1; possibly TRBD1 for D (6 bases). The CDR3 sequence is 14 residues long. Between the trimmed V and J ends, which lost 2 bases and 11 bases, there was a span of 18 bases. The CDR3 loop reads CASSLMGGQVGAFF. The DNA for the CDR3 is TGTGCCAGCAGTTTAATGGGGGGGCAGGTAGGTGCTTTCTTT.